A selection of T cell receptor beta chains follows, all from one sample in a study of radiotherapy plus CTLA-4 blockade in lung cancer. This table comes from immunoSEQ multiplex PCR, and its TCRdb copy is limited to in-frame clones, with some not included. There are some 87,000 clones in the sample; approximately 82% occur only once, and about 15% lies in the top ten. The source was peripheral blood, collected from a patient treated with radiotherapy plus ipilimumab. The origin of the receptors is a human donor with non-small cell lung cancer that progressed on radiotherapy plus ipilimumab. The CDR3 runs from the conserved cysteine through the conserved F or W. A D gene is named only where the DNA matches it firmly. Clone size appears in some rows only: once, few, many, or a class for an expanded clone.

j_gene: TRBJ1-2; abundance: NA; v_gene: TRBV5-4; d_gene: NA; CDR3aa: CAITGRDYGYTF; CDR3nt: TGTGCCATTACAGGGAGGGACTATGGCTACACCTTC
j_gene: TRBJ2-3; abundance: once; v_gene: TRBV7-9; d_gene: TRBD2; CDR3aa: CASSGGTTTTFNTQYF; CDR3nt: TGTGCCAGCAGCGGAGGGACTACAACCACTTTCAATACGCAGTATTTT
j_gene: TRBJ2-7; abundance: NA; v_gene: TRBV7-2; d_gene: TRBD1; CDR3aa: CASSSQGASYEQYF; CDR3nt: TGTGCCAGCAGCTCGCAGGGGGCCTCCTACGAGCAGTACTTC
j_gene: TRBJ2-3; abundance: few; v_gene: TRBV9; d_gene: TRBD2; CDR3aa: CASSVLASGGVDTQYF; CDR3nt: TGTGCCAGCAGCGTACTGGCTAGCGGGGGGGTGGATACGCAGTATTTT
j_gene: TRBJ1-5; abundance: NA; v_gene: TRBV5-1; d_gene: NA; CDR3aa: CASSSNRVKRDQPQHF; CDR3nt: TGCGCCAGCAGTTCAAACAGGGTGAAAAGGGATCAGCCCCAGCATTTT
j_gene: TRBJ2-7; abundance: NA; v_gene: TRBV6-6; d_gene: NA; CDR3aa: CASSGNYEQYF; CDR3nt: TGTGCCAGCAGTGGCAATTACGAGCAGTACTTC
j_gene: TRBJ2-7; abundance: NA; v_gene: TRBV27; d_gene: TRBD1; CDR3aa: CASSPRGGTADYEQYF; CDR3nt: TGTGCCAGCAGCCCTCGCGGTGGGACAGCCGACTACGAGCAGTACTTC
j_gene: TRBJ1-2; abundance: NA; v_gene: TRBV20-1; d_gene: NA; CDR3aa: CSAPLAGGYTF; CDR3nt: TGCAGTGCTCCTTTAGCAGGTGGCTACACCTTC
j_gene: TRBJ1-5; abundance: NA; v_gene: TRBV6-5; d_gene: NA; CDR3aa: CASSSDSFNQPQHF; CDR3nt: TGTGCCAGCAGTTCCGACAGCTTCAATCAGCCCCAGCATTTT
j_gene: TRBJ2-5; abundance: NA; v_gene: TRBV5-1; d_gene: TRBD2; CDR3aa: CASSFSGAKETQYF; CDR3nt: TGCGCCAGCAGCTTTAGCGGGGCTAAAGAGACCCAGTACTTC
j_gene: TRBJ1-2; abundance: few; v_gene: TRBV10-3; d_gene: TRBD1; CDR3aa: CAISGGTAYGYTF; CDR3nt: TGTGCCATCAGTGGGGGGACAGCCTATGGCTACACCTTC
j_gene: TRBJ2-6; abundance: NA; v_gene: TRBV7-2; d_gene: NA; CDR3aa: CASSLVVSGANVLTF; CDR3nt: TGTGCCAGCAGCTTAGTGGTCTCTGGGGCCAACGTCCTGACTTTC
j_gene: TRBJ2-1; abundance: NA; v_gene: TRBV7-9; d_gene: NA; CDR3aa: CASSLRVGTPYNEQFF; CDR3nt: TGTGCCAGCAGCTTAAGGGTCGGAACCCCGTACAATGAGCAGTTCTTC
j_gene: TRBJ2-3; abundance: NA; v_gene: TRBV7-9; d_gene: TRBD2; CDR3aa: CASRLAGVFADTQYF; CDR3nt: TGTGCCAGCAGGCTAGCGGGAGTATTTGCAGATACGCAGTATTTT
j_gene: TRBJ2-3; abundance: few; v_gene: TRBV10-3; d_gene: NA; CDR3aa: CAISEGSTDTQYF; CDR3nt: TGTGCCATCAGTGAGGGTAGCACAGATACGCAGTATTTT
j_gene: TRBJ1-2; abundance: NA; v_gene: TRBV2; d_gene: TRBD1; CDR3aa: CASTKIQGADGYTF; CDR3nt: TGTGCCAGCACCAAAATACAGGGGGCTGATGGCTACACCTTC
j_gene: TRBJ2-7; abundance: NA; v_gene: TRBV11-3; d_gene: NA; CDR3aa: CASRSSGNEQYF; CDR3nt: TGTGCCAGCAGGTCGTCGGGCAACGAGCAGTACTTC
j_gene: TRBJ2-7; abundance: NA; v_gene: TRBV13; d_gene: TRBD1; CDR3aa: CASSLLGTGVSYEQYF; CDR3nt: TGTGCCAGCAGCCTCCTGGGGACAGGGGTTTCCTACGAGCAGTACTTC
j_gene: TRBJ2-1; abundance: NA; v_gene: TRBV5-1; d_gene: TRBD1; CDR3aa: CASSTGGTGRNEQFF; CDR3nt: TGCGCCAGCAGCACGGGTGGGACAGGGCGCAATGAGCAGTTCTTC
j_gene: TRBJ2-1; abundance: NA; v_gene: TRBV5-1; d_gene: TRBD2; CDR3aa: CASSFGLVGEQFF; CDR3nt: TGCGCCAGCAGCTTTGGACTAGTTGGTGAGCAGTTCTTC
j_gene: TRBJ1-5; abundance: NA; v_gene: TRBV5-5; d_gene: NA; CDR3aa: CASSARRGGSNQPQHF; CDR3nt: TGTGCCAGCAGCGCCAGGCGAGGGGGTAGCAATCAGCCCCAGCATTTT
j_gene: TRBJ2-4; abundance: NA; v_gene: TRBV11-2; d_gene: TRBD2; CDR3aa: CASSRTSRNIQYF; CDR3nt: TGTGCCAGCAGCCGGACTAGTCGAAACATTCAGTACTTC
j_gene: TRBJ2-7; abundance: NA; v_gene: TRBV11-3; d_gene: NA; CDR3aa: CASSFSYEQYF; CDR3nt: TGTGCCAGCAGCTTCTCCTACGAGCAGTACTTC